Sequencing of this T cell receptor beta chain was carried out in a study of blood T cell repertoires in COVID-19. Study-level background: COVID-19 samples, acute and convalescent, were from the United States, Italy and Spain. T cells, B-cell-depleted T cells, or PBMCs provided the cDNA or gDNA that served as material.

Trimming stripped 5 bases from V and 2 bases from J, with 16 bases between. Germline CDR1 and CDR2: SGHRS and YFSETQ. CDR3 size: 15 residues. Study processing details: Scientists estimated how many nucleated cells there were by amplifying reference gene primers. Profiling relied on immunoSEQ multiplex PCR, and the TCRdb table lists in-frame clones only, not all of them. The DNA gave D and trimming, while V, J and clone size come from that table. The sample has 400,000 to 450,000 clones, more than 80% seen once. This clone has only one observation. Sequenced sample: peripheral blood. This clonotype was obtained from a woman aged 30 to 39 with active or convalescent COVID-19. V gene TRBV5-1 combines with J gene TRBJ1-2; D is ambiguous. The CDR3 nucleotides read TGCGCCAGCAGGGGCCGCCTACAGCAGAACTATGGCTACACCTTC. This translates into CASRGRLQQNYGYTF.